One and the same sample provided the 25 T cell receptor beta chains below, sequenced in a study of PD-1 blockade in mismatch repair-deficient tumors. TCRdb's copy holds only in-frame clones and misses some; the assay was immunoSEQ multiplex PCR. The table lists 45,000 to 60,000 clones, around 82% of them singletons. The material was peripheral blood, obtained 4 weeks after starting pembrolizumab. These receptors all come from an adult with mismatch repair-deficient cancer.

V and J are TRBV2 and TRBJ1-5; D is possibly TRBD1 (6 bases). V lost 4 bases and J lost 0, with 13 bases in between. The CDR3 totals 16 residues. Per the germline V gene, CDR1 is SNHLY and CDR2 is FYNNEI. The CDR3 is CASSAPGGNSNQPQHF. The CDR3 DNA reads as TGTGCCAGCAGTGCTCCCGGGGGCAATAGCAATCAGCCCCAGCATTTT.

This clone was seen more than once but under ten times. J is TRBJ2-5 and V is TRBV5-1, with a tentative D call TRBD2 (6 bases). V lost 2 bases and J 2 bases, leaving 10 bases between the germline ends. This CDR3 spans 14 amino acids. Germline values: CDR1 SGHRS, CDR2 YFSETQ. The CDR3 DNA sequence: TGCGCCAGCAGCTTAGCGGGTCAACAAGAGACCCAGTACTTC. It is translated as CASSLAGQQETQYF.

The J gene is TRBJ2-5, the V gene TRBV5-5; D perhaps matches TRBD1 (7 bases). V was clipped by 3 bases and J by 11 bases, with 20 bases between them. The germline V gene has CDR1 SGHKS and CDR2 YYEKEE (reference sequence). This CDR3 is 14 amino acids long. The CDR3 DNA reads as TGTGCCAGCAGCTACTTTGGAGGGGGCGGGGAGCAGTACTTC. Its protein is CASSYFGGGGEQYF.

V usage is TRBV7-6 and J usage is TRBJ2-5, with D unresolved. Germline V gives CDR1 SGHVS, CDR2 FNYEAQ. Trimming left V 1 base short and J 4 bases short, with 10 bases between. The CDR3 is made up of 14 amino acids. The CDR3: CASSLGASRETQYF. The CDR3 DNA sequence: TGTGCCAGCAGCTTAGGGGCCTCTAGAGAGACCCAGTACTTC.

V gene TRBV5-4 combines with J gene TRBJ2-7; possibly TRBD2 for D (6 bases). The length of the CDR3 is 14 residues. V lost 2 bases and J 1 base, leaving 10 bases between the germline ends. Germline CDR1 and CDR2: SGHNT and YYREEE (reference sequence). This CDR3 is CASSLGSGSYEQYF. CDR3 in DNA: TGTGCCAGCAGCTTAGGTAGCGGTTCCTACGAGCAGTACTTC.

The CDR3 DNA sequence: TGTGCCAGCAGCTCCGAGCGCGAGCAGTACTTC. It codes for CASSSEREQYF. This rearrangement joins TRBV7-9 to TRBJ2-7, with unresolved D. V gave up 4 bases and J gave up 6 bases, with 7 bases separating them. The CDR3 spans 11 residues. CDR1 and CDR2 from the germline V gene are SEHNR and FQNEAQ (reference sequence).

This rearrangement joins TRBV5-3 to TRBJ2-1; D gene ambiguous. TRBV5-3 falls under the ORF class, with uncertain function. The V gene lost 7 bases and the J gene lost 7 bases, with 21 bases spanning the gap. This CDR3 has 15 amino acids. CDR3 loop: CARGYEAAMLNEQFF. For the CDR3, the DNA is TGTGCCAGAGGCTATGAGGCCGCTATGTTGAATGAGCAGTTCTTC.

The chain combines TRBV11-2 with TRBJ2-1, with 8 positions matching TRBD2. Germline V CDR1 and CDR2: SGHAT, FQNNGV. CDR3 length equals 15 residues. V lost 5 bases to trimming and J lost 8 bases; unmatched junction nucleotides: 11. As DNA, the CDR3 is TGTGCCAGCAGCCCGACTTTAGCGGGACTGGATGAGCAGTTCTTC. This codes for CASSPTLAGLDEQFF.

This clone showed up just a few times. The sample has other DNA sequences that encode this CDR3 too. The chain links TRBV10-2 to TRBJ2-1; 11 nucleotides line up with TRBD2. V gave up 0 bases and J gave up 7 bases; unmatched junction bases: 2. CDR1 and CDR2 from the germline V gene are WSHSY and SAAADI. The CDR3 sequence is 15 residues long. DNA of the CDR3: TGCGCCAGCAGTGAGTCCCTAGCGGGAGGAAATGAGCAGTTCTTC. Translation: CASSESLAGGNEQFF.

The chain uses TRBV12-5 and TRBJ2-7; 10 bases are shared with TRBD2. CDR1 and CDR2 (germline): LGHNT, FRNRAP. The CDR3 length is 15 residues. The trim removed 4 bases at V and 0 bases at J, leaving 3 bases unmatched. In DNA form, the CDR3 reads TGTGCTAGTGGTTCGTTAGCGGGAGGCTCCTACGAGCAGTACTTC. This codes for CASGSLAGGSYEQYF.

The chain carries TRBV19 and TRBJ1-5, with D possibly matching TRBD1 (5 bases). The CDR3 loop spans 14 amino acids. The V gene's germline CDR1 is LNHDA and CDR2 SQIVND (reference sequence). The germline V and J ends were trimmed by 5 bases and 3 bases, with 11 bases remaining between them. CDR3: CASSSQGANQPQHF. The CDR3 nucleotides read TGTGCCAGTAGTTCCCAGGGAGCCAATCAGCCCCAGCATTTT.

CDR3 in DNA: TGTGCCACCAGCAGAGACGGCGGGAGAACCACCGGGGAGCTGTTTTTT. It translates to CATSRDGGRTTGELFF. The rearrangement joins TRBV15 to TRBJ2-2; TRBD2 agrees at 7 bases. Germline CDR1 and CDR2: LNHNV and YYDKDF (reference sequence). The length of the CDR3 is 16 residues. The V segment lost 0 bases and the J segment 4 bases; nucleotides outside the gene matches: 5.

V and J are TRBV5-6 and TRBJ1-2; maybe TRBD1 (5 bases). V lost 0 bases, J lost 5 bases, and 14 bases lay in between. CDR1 and CDR2 (germline): SGHDT, YYEEEE. This CDR3 spans 15 amino acids. The chain's CDR3 is CASSLAAVWGYGYTF. The CDR3 bases are TGTGCCAGCAGCTTGGCCGCCGTCTGGGGGTATGGCTACACCTTC.

The rearrangement links TRBV7-2 to TRBJ1-3, with 7 bases aligning to TRBD1. This CDR3 region has 16 residues. The germline CDR1 and CDR2 sequences are SGHTA and FQGNSA. V dropped 2 bases and J dropped 0; count of bases not matched to a gene: 4. Here the CDR3 DNA reads TGTGCCAGCAGCTTAAAGGGACAGCCCTCTGGAAACACCATATATTTT. Protein product: CASSLKGQPSGNTIYF.

This clone occurred a few times. This chain joins TRBV6-6 and TRBJ1-2; D gene uncertain. Trimming shortened V by 4 bases and J by 4 bases, and 10 bases separated the two germline ends. This CDR3 spans 13 amino acids. Germline V gene lookup returns CDR1 MNHNY and CDR2 SVGAGI (reference sequence). This chain's CDR3 is CASSFLELYGYTF. DNA of the CDR3: TGTGCCAGCAGTTTCCTTGAACTCTATGGCTACACCTTC.

The chain couples TRBV29-1 to TRBJ1-2; D remains ambiguous. Germline-derived CDR1 and CDR2 are SQVTM and ANQGSEA. Between the trimmed V and J ends, which lost 3 bases and 4 bases, there was a span of 6 bases. This CDR3 comprises 11 residues. This CDR3 reads CSVDGFYGYTF. CDR3 DNA: TGCAGCGTTGACGGGTTCTATGGCTACACCTTC.

A remark on this clone: At one boundary the junction diverges from the germline segment, which might be a read error. J is TRBJ2-2 and V is TRBV14; 8 nucleotides line up with TRBD1. CDR3 length: 14 amino acids. Germline V CDR1 and CDR2: SGHDN, FVKESK. The CDR3 region has the DNA TGTGCCAGACAAGACAGGGGATCGAACCGGGGAGCTGTTTTT. Translating gives CARQDRGSNRGAVF.

The chain has TRBV28 and TRBJ1-2, with 8 positions matching TRBD1. V gave up 3 bases and J gave up 3 bases; unmatched junction bases: 9. This CDR3 spans 16 amino acids. The germline V gene encodes CDR1 MDHEN and CDR2 SYDVKM. CDR3 bases: TGTGCCAGCAGTTTTCTGACAGGGGAGGCCGACTATGGCTACACCTTC. Translating gives CASSFLTGEADYGYTF.

This CDR3 reads CASSEVPWEAFF. In nucleotides, the CDR3 is TGTGCCAGCAGTGAAGTTCCATGGGAAGCTTTCTTT. V is TRBV6-1 and J is TRBJ1-1; D not certain. The CDR3 is 12 residues long. V dropped 1 base and J dropped 8 bases, with 8 bases sitting between them. Germline assignment: CDR1 MNHNS and CDR2 SASEGT.

This clone was observed a single time. V and J are TRBV25-1 and TRBJ2-1; 12 nucleotides match TRBD1. V lost 6 bases to trimming and J lost 8 bases; unmatched junction nucleotides: 14. The CDR3 has 17 residues. Germline V gene lookup returns CDR1 MGHDK and CDR2 SYGVNS. The CDR3 sequence: CASSPSPGQGAGDEQFF. DNA for the CDR3: TGTGCCAGCAGCCCAAGTCCGGGACAGGGGGCGGGAGATGAGCAGTTCTTC.

This chain joins TRBV5-6 and TRBJ2-2; possibly TRBD1 for D (6 bases). With 4 bases removed from V and 2 bases from J, the gap between germline ends came to 12 bases. The CDR3 loop spans 15 amino acids. CDR1 and CDR2 from the germline V gene are SGHDT and YYEEEE. The CDR3 loop reads CASSHGTLNTGELFF. CDR3 sequence (DNA): TGTGCCAGCAGCCACGGGACACTAAACACCGGGGAGCTGTTTTTT.

CDR3 amino acids: CASNLEVGNYGYTF. The DNA of the CDR3 is TGCGCCAGCAACCTAGAGGTGGGGAACTATGGCTACACCTTC. V and J are TRBV5-1 and TRBJ1-2; no firm D call. There are 14 residues in the CDR3. Trimming pared 6 bases from V and 2 bases from J, leaving 14 bases between. The germline V gene has CDR1 SGHRS and CDR2 YFSETQ.

This clone was detected a few times. The rearrangement uses TRBV7-9 and TRBJ2-5, with D perhaps matching TRBD1 (5 bases). The CDR3 loop spans 14 amino acids. Germline-derived CDR1 and CDR2 are SEHNR and FQNEAQ (reference sequence). V was clipped by 8 bases and J by 2 bases, with 15 bases between them. CDR3 residues: CASSAGREQETQYF. DNA of the CDR3: TGTGCCAGCTCTGCAGGCAGGGAACAAGAGACCCAGTACTTC.

The V and J genes are TRBV4-1 and TRBJ2-7, with D maybe TRBD1 (6 bases). Trimming cost V 3 bases and J 0 bases, with 12 bases left between them. The CDR3 spans 15 residues. Germline V CDR1 and CDR2: MGHRA, YSYEKL. As DNA, the CDR3 is TGCGCCAGCAGCCACGGACAGATGTCCTCCTACGAGCAGTACTTC. Protein sequence: CASSHGQMSSYEQYF.

Concerning this clone: In the same sample, other DNA sequences code for this CDR3. This sequence joins TRBV5-1 and TRBJ2-1; D call uncertain. The CDR3 contains 12 residues. The ends were cut back, 4 bases at V and 4 bases at J, with 6 bases in the middle. Per germline, CDR1 SGHRS and CDR2 YFSETQ. The CDR3 is CASSLQYNEQFF. CDR3 in DNA: TGCGCCAGCAGCCTCCAATACAATGAGCAGTTCTTC.